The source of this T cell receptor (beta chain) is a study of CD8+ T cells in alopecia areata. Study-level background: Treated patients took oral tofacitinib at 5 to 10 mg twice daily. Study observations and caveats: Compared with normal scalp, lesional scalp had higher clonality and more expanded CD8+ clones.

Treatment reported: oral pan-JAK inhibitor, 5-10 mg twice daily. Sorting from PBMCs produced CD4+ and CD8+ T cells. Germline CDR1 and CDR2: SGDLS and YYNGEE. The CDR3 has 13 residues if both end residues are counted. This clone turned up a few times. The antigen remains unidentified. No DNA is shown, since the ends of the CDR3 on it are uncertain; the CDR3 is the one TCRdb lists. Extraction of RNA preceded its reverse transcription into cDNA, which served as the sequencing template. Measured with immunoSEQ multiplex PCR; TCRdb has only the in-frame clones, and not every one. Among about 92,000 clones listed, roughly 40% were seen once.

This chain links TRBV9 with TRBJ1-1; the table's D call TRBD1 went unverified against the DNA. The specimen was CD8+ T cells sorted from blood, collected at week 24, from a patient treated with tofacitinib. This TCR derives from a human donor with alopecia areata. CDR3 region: CASSDSGQGRAFF.